These T cell receptor beta chains were read from a single sample in a study of identifying expanded T cells in peripheral blood. TCRdb's copy holds only in-frame clones and misses some; the assay was immunoSEQ multiplex PCR. The sample lists around 120,000 clones, 75% to 90% occurring once. The source material was blood. These receptors all come from a person aged 18 to 75 in good health. CDR3s include the opening cysteine and the closing phenylalanine or tryptophan.

v_call: TRBV6-5; j_call: TRBJ2-5; cdr3_aa: CASSSTGGDVETQYF
v_call: TRBV5-5; j_call: TRBJ2-7; cdr3_aa: CASSPDRGNEQYF
v_call: TRBV19; j_call: TRBJ1-5; cdr3_aa: CASSRRGPYSNQPQHF
v_call: TRBV4-1; j_call: TRBJ2-1; cdr3_aa: CASSQDPGNEQFF
v_call: TRBV15; j_call: TRBJ1-5; cdr3_aa: CATSNLNQPQHF
v_call: TRBV19; j_call: TRBJ1-4; cdr3_aa: CASSMTGANEKLFF
v_call: TRBV5-5; j_call: TRBJ2-5; cdr3_aa: CASSLDLGQETQYF
v_call: TRBV28; j_call: TRBJ2-7; cdr3_aa: CASGLNYEQYF
v_call: TRBV6-1; j_call: TRBJ2-3; cdr3_aa: CAIGTDTQYF
v_call: TRBV7-9; j_call: TRBJ1-1; cdr3_aa: CASSRKGQENTEAFF
v_call: TRBV19; j_call: TRBJ1-1; cdr3_aa: CASSIEGVIGMNTEAFF
v_call: TRBV28; j_call: TRBJ2-5; cdr3_aa: CASSLSPEGETQYF
v_call: TRBV7-2; j_call: TRBJ2-5; cdr3_aa: CASSLALSGGAETQYF
v_call: TRBV11-2; j_call: TRBJ1-3; cdr3_aa: CASSFRPSGQSRGNTIYF
v_call: TRBV5-4; j_call: TRBJ2-3; cdr3_aa: CASSLGFGSTDTQYF
v_call: TRBV7-9; j_call: TRBJ1-5; cdr3_aa: CASSLSAPNGNQPQHF
v_call: TRBV7-8; j_call: TRBJ1-1; cdr3_aa: CASSYLQGAEAFF
v_call: TRBV12-5; j_call: TRBJ2-1; cdr3_aa: CASGKLTGQGYEQFF